The 5 T cell receptor beta chains reported below all come from one sample, sequenced in a study of cytomegalovirus exposure and HLA in healthy donors. The PCR employed 60 Vbeta primers together with 13 Jbeta primers. Assay: immunoSEQ multiplex PCR; the TCRdb copy retains only in-frame clones and omits some. The sample contains 110,000 or so clones, 65% to 80% of which appear only once. Sequences were obtained from PBMCs. These receptors originate from a male donor in good health and CMV-seronegative.

This clone appeared a few times. The chain is built from TRBV6-6 and TRBJ2-7; 14 bases match TRBD2. V dropped 6 bases and J dropped 6; count of bases not matched to a gene: 10. Germline V gene data show CDR1 as MNHNY and CDR2 as SVGAGI (reference sequence). This CDR3 has 16 amino acids. CDR3 protein: CASRRGLAGAVVEQYF. DNA for the CDR3: TGTGCCAGCAGAAGGGGACTAGCGGGGGCGGTTGTCGAGCAGTACTTC.

The chain has TRBV4-2 and TRBJ2-3, with TRBD1 as a possible D gene (7 bases). This CDR3 is 19 amino acids long. Germline values: CDR1 LGHNA, CDR2 YNFKEQ. V was pared by 4 bases and J by 0 bases, with 23 bases between. The CDR3 region is CASSPNPGGQGRSTDTQYF. The DNA of the CDR3 is TGTGCCAGCAGCCCCAACCCAGGGGGGCAGGGGAGGAGCACAGATACGCAGTATTTT.

This clone was picked up a small number of times. The chain is built from TRBV7-9 and TRBJ2-7; 9 bases map to TRBD2. This CDR3 contains 16 residues. V lost 3 bases to trimming and J lost 5 bases; unmatched junction nucleotides: 11. CDR1 and CDR2 (germline): SEHNR, FQNEAQ (reference sequence). CDR3 DNA: TGTGCCAGCAGCTTTTCGGCGGGAGGGCCAACTCACGAGCAGTACTTC. Its protein product is CASSFSAGGPTHEQYF.

J is TRBJ1-3 and V is TRBV10-3; 8 nucleotides agree with TRBD1. Trimming took 3 bases from V and 4 from J; bases not matched to a gene: 5. Germline lookup yields CDR1 ENHRY and CDR2 SYGVKD. This CDR3 has 15 residues. CDR3: CAISDPDREGNTIYF. The CDR3 nucleotides are TGTGCCATCAGTGATCCGGACAGGGAGGGAAACACCATATATTTT.

This chain links TRBV2 with TRBJ2-1; TRBD1 aligns across 7 bases. The V and J ends lost 5 bases and 10 bases, in that order; junction bases with no gene match: 8. Germline values: CDR1 SNHLY, CDR2 FYNNEI. The CDR3 has 13 residues. This chain's CDR3 is CASSQGTAIEQFF. The DNA of the CDR3 is TGTGCCAGCAGTCAAGGGACAGCCATCGAGCAGTTCTTC.